The rows below give T cell receptor beta chains drawn from one sample of a study of T cell repertoires in cytomegalovirus infection. One entry per CDR3 protein results from TCRdb running MiXCR on the reads. The sample has nearly 700,000 distinct CDR3 sequences; around a third are singletons. Antigens of these TCRs are unknown. Sample: cultured PBMCs, taken from culture after CMV antigen stimulation. All receptors come from a human donor in good health (CMV status not recorded). Some clones in this sample may be carry-over from other donors' samples. The conserved cysteine and the conserved F or W are not part of the CDR3 here.

V,J,CDR3
TRBV7-2,TRBJ2-2,ASSLGNFAGELF
TRBV7-8,TRBJ2-3,ASSLVRFTDTQY
TRBV5-4,TRBJ2-6,ASSLGGTSGLVGANVLT
TRBV28,TRBJ1-4,ASSHPRGTTTNEKLF
TRBV6-6,TRBJ2-7,ATRSGSYEQY
TRBV2,TRBJ2-7,ASGTEDEQY
TRBV10-3,TRBJ2-3,AISEGGLERDTQY
TRBV12-3/TRBV12-4,TRBJ2-3,ASSELGPGVDTQY
TRBV7-2,TRBJ1-4,ASSLGPWEKLF
TRBV7-9,TRBJ2-5,ASSLVGDRGQETQY
TRBV29-1,TRBJ2-7,SVLKLGGRTYEQY
TRBV19,TRBJ2-1,ASSTGLDPYNEQF
TRBV6-1,TRBJ2-7,ASSEKLAGWPYEQY
TRBV7-2,TRBJ2-7,ASSATSGSYEQY
TRBV7-2,TRBJ1-4,ASSWGQVTTNEKLF
TRBV4-1,TRBJ1-4,ASSPYDRGSLNEKLF
TRBV6-6,TRBJ2-7,ASSFAQGHGRGRQY
TRBV9,TRBJ2-7,ASGGSPQFYEQY
TRBV7-2,TRBJ2-1,ASSLTDYNEQF
TRBV7-8,TRBJ1-4,ASSVQRETNEKLF
TRBV19,TRBJ2-7,ASSVSLLPGLPMEQY
TRBV12-3/TRBV12-4,TRBJ1-4,ASSLLTELF
TRBV20-1,TRBJ2-6,SARGQEEIGANVLT
TRBV2,TRBJ2-5,ASSFRTQETQY
TRBV6-2/TRBV6-3,TRBJ1-4,ASSEAEKLF
TRBV27,TRBJ2-7,ARTPTRGNTYEQY
TRBV6-1,TRBJ1-4,ASSEGPGTSNPKNKLF